This T cell receptor (beta chain) emerged from a study of early T cells in non-severe SARS-CoV-2 infection. Across the study: RNA in bulk from unsorted whole blood was sequenced, and chains were unpaired. Study-level findings and limits: CD4 and private specificities were missed by VDJdb matching, which favored anti-spike CD8 responses.

Germline V gene sequence: CDR1 LGHNA, CDR2 YSLEER. V lost 0 bases and J lost 4, with 15 bases in between. CDR3 length: 16 amino acids. Unique molecular identifiers were added to individual cDNA molecules. Each CDR3 protein is one row after TCRdb ran MiXCR on the 5' RACE reads. The sample has fewer than 50,000 distinct CDR3 sequences; 5.5% to 6.5% are singletons. This clonotype was detected a few times. The antigen remains undetermined. Sequenced sample: whole blood. The receptor was isolated from an adult who was a healthcare worker with PCR-confirmed SARS-CoV-2 infection or an uninfected control (not recorded which). The V and J genes are TRBV4-3 and TRBJ2-5, with D possibly TRBD2 on 5 matching bases. CDR3 residues: CASSQDSAGAGETQYF. The CDR3 DNA follows: TGCGCCAGCAGCCAAGATTCCGCGGGTGCCGGAGAGACCCAGTACTTC.